This T cell receptor (beta chain) was sequenced in a study of blood T cell repertoires in COVID-19. Overall study context: Specimens from acute and convalescent COVID-19 originated in the United States, Italy and Spain. The analysed material was cDNA or gDNA that came from T cells, B-cell-depleted T cells, or PBMCs.

The CDR3 length is 15 residues. The germline V gene has CDR1 KGHSH and CDR2 LQKENI. The J segment lost 7 bases and the V segment lost 2 bases, leaving 2 bases of the junction unmatched. In the study's own analysis: Amplified reference gene primers provided the basis for estimating nucleated cell counts. Sequencing used immunoSEQ multiplex PCR; TCRdb keeps in-frame clones, though not all of them. V, J and clone size reflect that table, while D and trimming were determined from the DNA. The sample records a few hundred thousand clones, 70% to 90% being singletons. V and J are TRBV18 and TRBJ2-2; 12 bases match TRBD2. This TCR was sampled from a man aged 45-65 years who had recovered from COVID-19. Material: peripheral blood. CDR3 bases: TGTGCCAGCTCACCAGGACTAGCGGGACGCGGGGAGCTGTTTTTT. This sequence encodes CASSPGLAGRGELFF. Full variable domain (remainder filled in from reference TRBV18 and TRBJ2-2): NAGVMQNPRHLVRRRGQEARLRCSPMKGHSHVYWYRQLPEEGLKFMVYLQKENIIDESGMPKERFSAEFPKEGPSILRIQQVVRGDSAAYFCASSPGLAGRGELFFGEGSRLTVL.